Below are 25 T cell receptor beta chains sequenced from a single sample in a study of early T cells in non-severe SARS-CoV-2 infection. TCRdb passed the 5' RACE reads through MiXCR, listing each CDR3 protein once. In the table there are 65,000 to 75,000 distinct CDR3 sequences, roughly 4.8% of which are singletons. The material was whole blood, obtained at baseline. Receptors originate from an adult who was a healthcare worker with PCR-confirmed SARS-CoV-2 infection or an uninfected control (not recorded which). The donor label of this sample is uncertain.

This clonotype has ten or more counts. The CDR3 sequence is CASSPGGSDEQYF. For the CDR3, the DNA is TGTGCCAGCTCACCAGGGGGCAGTGACGAGCAGTACTTC. The chain is built from TRBV18 and TRBJ2-7; weak D call: TRBD1 (6 bases). Germline loops: CDR1 KGHSH, CDR2 LQKENI. CDR3 size: 13 residues. V shed 2 bases and J shed 5 bases, with 10 bases lying between them.

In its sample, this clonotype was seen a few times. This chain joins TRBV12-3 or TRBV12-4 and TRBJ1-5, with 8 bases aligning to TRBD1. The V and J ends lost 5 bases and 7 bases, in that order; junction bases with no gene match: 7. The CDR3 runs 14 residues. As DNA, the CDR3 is TGTGCCAGCAGTGAGACAGGGGCACCCCAGCCCCAGCATTTT. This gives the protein CASSETGAPQPQHF.

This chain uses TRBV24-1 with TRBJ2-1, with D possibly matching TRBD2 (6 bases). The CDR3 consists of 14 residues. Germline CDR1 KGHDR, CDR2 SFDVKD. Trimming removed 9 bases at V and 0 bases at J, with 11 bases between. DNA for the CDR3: TGTGCCACCTCGAGCGGGTCCTCCTACAATGAGCAGTTCTTC. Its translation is CATSSGSSYNEQFF.

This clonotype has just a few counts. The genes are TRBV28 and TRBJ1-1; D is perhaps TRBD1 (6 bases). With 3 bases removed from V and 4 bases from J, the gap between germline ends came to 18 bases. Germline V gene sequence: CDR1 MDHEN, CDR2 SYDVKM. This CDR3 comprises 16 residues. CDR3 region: CASSFGAGVGGTEAFF. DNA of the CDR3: TGTGCCAGCAGTTTTGGGGCAGGGGTTGGTGGCACTGAAGCTTTCTTT.

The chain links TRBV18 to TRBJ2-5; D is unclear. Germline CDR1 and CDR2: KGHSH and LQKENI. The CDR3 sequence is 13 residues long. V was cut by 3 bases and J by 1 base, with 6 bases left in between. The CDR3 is CASSPGLQETQYF. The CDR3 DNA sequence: TGTGCCAGCTCACCGGGTCTCCAAGAGACCCAGTACTTC.

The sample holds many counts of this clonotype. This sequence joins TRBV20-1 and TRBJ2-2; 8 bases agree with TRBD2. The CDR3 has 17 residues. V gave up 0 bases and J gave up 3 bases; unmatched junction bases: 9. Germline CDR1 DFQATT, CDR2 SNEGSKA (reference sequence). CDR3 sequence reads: CSARDQGLAGDTGELFF. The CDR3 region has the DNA TGCAGTGCTAGAGATCAAGGGCTAGCGGGTGACACCGGGGAGCTGTTTTTT.

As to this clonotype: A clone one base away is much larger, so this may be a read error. In DNA, the CDR3 is TGTGCCAGCAGCGAACGGACAGGGACCCACATAACTAATGAAAAACTGTTTTTT. It is translated as CASSERTGTHITNEKLFF. V usage is TRBV7-9 and J usage is TRBJ1-4; TRBD1 agrees at 8 bases. CDR3 length equals 18 residues. With V trimmed by 5 bases and J by 1 base, 12 bases remained unmatched. CDR1 and CDR2 from the germline V gene are SEHNR and FQNEAQ (reference sequence).

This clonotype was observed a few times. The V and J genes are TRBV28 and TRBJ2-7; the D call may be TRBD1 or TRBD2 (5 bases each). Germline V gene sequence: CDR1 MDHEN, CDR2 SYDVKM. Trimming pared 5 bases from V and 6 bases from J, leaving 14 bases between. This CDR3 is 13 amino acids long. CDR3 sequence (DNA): TGTGCCAGCAGTACCACGGGACCGTCCGAGCAGTACTTC. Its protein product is CASSTTGPSEQYF.

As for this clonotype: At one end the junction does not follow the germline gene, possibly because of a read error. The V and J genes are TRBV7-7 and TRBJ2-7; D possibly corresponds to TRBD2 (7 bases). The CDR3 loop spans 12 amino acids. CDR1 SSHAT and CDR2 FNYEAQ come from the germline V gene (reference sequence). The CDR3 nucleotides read TGTGCTAGCAGCCCAGGGGAGGGCGAGCAGTACTTC. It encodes CASSPGEGEQYF.

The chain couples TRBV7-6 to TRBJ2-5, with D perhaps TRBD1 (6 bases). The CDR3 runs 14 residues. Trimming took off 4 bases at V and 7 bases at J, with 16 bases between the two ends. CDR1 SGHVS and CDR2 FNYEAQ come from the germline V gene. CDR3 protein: CASSSSQGMVTQYF. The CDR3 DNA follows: TGTGCCAGCAGCTCCTCGCAGGGGATGGTGACCCAGTACTTC.

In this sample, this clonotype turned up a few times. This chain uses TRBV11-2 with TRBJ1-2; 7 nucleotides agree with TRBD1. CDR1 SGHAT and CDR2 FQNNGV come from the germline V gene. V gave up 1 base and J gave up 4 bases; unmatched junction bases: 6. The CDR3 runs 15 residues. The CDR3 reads CASSLVGGGTYGYTF. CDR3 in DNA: TGTGCCAGCAGCTTAGTAGGAGGGGGCACCTATGGCTACACCTTC. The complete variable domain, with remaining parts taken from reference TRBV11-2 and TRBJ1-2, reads EAGVAQSPRYKIIEKRQSVAFWCNPISGHATLYWYQQILGQGPKLLIQFQNNGVVDDSQLPKDRFSAERLKGVDSTLKIQPAKLEDSAVYLCASSLVGGGTYGYTFGSGTRLTVV.

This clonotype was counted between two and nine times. For the CDR3, the DNA is TGTGCCAGCAGCTCCCGGGTAGCGGGGGGTCGGCGCACAGATACGCAGTATTTT. Amino acids: CASSSRVAGGRRTDTQYF. V and J are TRBV7-9 and TRBJ2-3, with TRBD2 matching over 10 bases. V lost 4 bases to trimming and J lost 1 base; unmatched junction nucleotides: 11. Germline V gene lookup returns CDR1 SEHNR and CDR2 FQNEAQ (reference sequence). The CDR3 has 18 amino acids.

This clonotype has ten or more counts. CDR3 sequence (DNA): TGTGCCATCAGTGAGTCGGGCAACGAGCAGTACTTC. Its translation: CAISESGNEQYF. The genes are TRBV10-3 and TRBJ2-7; unclear D gene. The germline V and J ends were trimmed by 0 bases and 5 bases, with 5 bases remaining between them. Germline CDR1 reads ENHRY; CDR2 reads SYGVKD. This CDR3 region has 12 residues.

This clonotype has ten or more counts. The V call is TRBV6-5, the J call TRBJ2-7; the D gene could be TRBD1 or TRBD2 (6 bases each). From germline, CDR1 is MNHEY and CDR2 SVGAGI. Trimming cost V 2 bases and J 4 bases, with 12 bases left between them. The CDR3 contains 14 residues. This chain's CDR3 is CASSYAQGRYEQYF. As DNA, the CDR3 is TGTGCCAGCAGTTACGCGCAGGGGAGGTACGAGCAGTACTTC.

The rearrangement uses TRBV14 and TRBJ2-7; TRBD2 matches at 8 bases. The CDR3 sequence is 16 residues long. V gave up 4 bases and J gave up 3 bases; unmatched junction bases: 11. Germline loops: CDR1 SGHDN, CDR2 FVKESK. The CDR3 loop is CASSRNIRAGGYEQYF. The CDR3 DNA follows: TGTGCCAGCAGCCGTAATATTCGGGCGGGGGGCTACGAGCAGTACTTC.

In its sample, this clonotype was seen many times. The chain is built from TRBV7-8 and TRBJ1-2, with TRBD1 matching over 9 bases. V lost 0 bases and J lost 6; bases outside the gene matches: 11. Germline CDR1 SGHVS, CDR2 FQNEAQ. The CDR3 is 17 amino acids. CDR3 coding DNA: TGTGCCAGCAGCTTAGCGTCCAACAGGGGGCGGCGTAATGGCTACACCTTC. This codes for CASSLASNRGRRNGYTF.

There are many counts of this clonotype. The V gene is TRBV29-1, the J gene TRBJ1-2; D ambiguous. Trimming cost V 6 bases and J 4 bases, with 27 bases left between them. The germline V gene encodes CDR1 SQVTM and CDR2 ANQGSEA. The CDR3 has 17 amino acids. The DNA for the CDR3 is TGCAGCGTCGAAACTCCTCCGGGGAGGGCATTTGCCTATGGCTACACCTTC. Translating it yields CSVETPPGRAFAYGYTF.

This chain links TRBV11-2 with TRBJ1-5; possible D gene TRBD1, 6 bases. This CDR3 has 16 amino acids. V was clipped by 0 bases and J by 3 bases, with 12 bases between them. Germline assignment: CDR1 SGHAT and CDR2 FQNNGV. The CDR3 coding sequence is TGTGCCAGCAGCTTAGAAGCCGGGGGGCACAATCAGCCCCAGCATTTT. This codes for CASSLEAGGHNQPQHF. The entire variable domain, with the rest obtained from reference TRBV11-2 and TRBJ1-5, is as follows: EAGVAQSPRYKIIEKRQSVAFWCNPISGHATLYWYQQILGQGPKLLIQFQNNGVVDDSQLPKDRFSAERLKGVDSTLKIQPAKLEDSAVYLCASSLEAGGHNQPQHFGDGTRLSIL.

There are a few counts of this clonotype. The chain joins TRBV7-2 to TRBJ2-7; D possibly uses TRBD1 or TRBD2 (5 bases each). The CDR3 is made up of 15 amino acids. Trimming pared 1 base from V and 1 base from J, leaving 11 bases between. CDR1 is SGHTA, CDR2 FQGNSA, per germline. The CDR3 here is CASSLEHGASYEQYF. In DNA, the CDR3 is TGTGCCAGCAGCTTAGAGCACGGGGCATCCTACGAGCAGTACTTC. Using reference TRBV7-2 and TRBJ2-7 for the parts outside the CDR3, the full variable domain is GAGVSQSPSNKVTEKGKDVELRCDPISGHTALYWYRQSLGQGLEFLIYFQGNSAPDKSGLPSDRFSAERTGGSVSTLTIQRTQQEDSAVYLCASSLEHGASYEQYFGPGTRLTVT.

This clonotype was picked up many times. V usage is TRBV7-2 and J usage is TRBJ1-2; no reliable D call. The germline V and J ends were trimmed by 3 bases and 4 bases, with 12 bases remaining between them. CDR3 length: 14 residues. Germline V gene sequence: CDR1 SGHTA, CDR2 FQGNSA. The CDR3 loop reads CASSFPEGGYGYTF. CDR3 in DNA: TGTGCCAGCAGCTTTCCTGAGGGTGGCTATGGCTACACCTTC.

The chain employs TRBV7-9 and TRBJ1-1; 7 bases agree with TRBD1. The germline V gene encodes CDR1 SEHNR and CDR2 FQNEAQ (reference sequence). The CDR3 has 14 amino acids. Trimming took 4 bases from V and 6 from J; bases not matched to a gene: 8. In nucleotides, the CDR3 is TGTGCCAGCAGCTCAAGACAGGGCTCGGCTGAAGCTTTCTTT. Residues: CASSSRQGSAEAFF. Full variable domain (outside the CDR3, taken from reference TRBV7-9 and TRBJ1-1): DTGVSQNPRHKITKRGQNVTFRCDPISEHNRLYWYRQTLGQGPEFLTYFQNEAQLEKSRLLSDRFSAERPKGSFSTLEIQRTEQGDSAMYLCASSSRQGSAEAFFGQGTRLTVV.

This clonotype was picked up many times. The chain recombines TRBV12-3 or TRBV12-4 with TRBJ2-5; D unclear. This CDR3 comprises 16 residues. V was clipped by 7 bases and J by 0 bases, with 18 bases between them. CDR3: CASTPFEGSYQETQYF. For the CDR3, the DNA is TGTGCCAGCACCCCCTTTGAAGGGTCCTACCAAGAGACCCAGTACTTC.

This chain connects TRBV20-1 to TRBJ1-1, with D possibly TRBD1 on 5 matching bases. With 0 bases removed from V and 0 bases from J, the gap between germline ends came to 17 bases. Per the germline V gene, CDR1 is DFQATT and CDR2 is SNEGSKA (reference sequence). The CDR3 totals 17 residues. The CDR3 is CSARDFAREAMNTEAFF. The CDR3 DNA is TGCAGTGCTAGAGATTTTGCCAGGGAGGCTATGAACACTGAAGCTTTCTTT.

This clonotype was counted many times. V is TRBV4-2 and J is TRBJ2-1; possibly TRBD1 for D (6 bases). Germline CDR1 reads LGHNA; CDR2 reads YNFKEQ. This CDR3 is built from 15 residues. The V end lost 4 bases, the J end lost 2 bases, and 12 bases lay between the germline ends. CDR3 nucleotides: TGTGCCAGCAGCCCAGGACAGTTCACCTACAATGAGCAGTTCTTC. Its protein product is CASSPGQFTYNEQFF.

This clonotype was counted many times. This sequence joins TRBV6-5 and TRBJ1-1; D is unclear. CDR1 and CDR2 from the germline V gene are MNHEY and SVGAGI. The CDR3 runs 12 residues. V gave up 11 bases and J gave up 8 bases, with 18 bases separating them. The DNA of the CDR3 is TGTGCCGCCCTGGGAGGCCCCGGGGAAGCTTTCTTT. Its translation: CAALGGPGEAFF.